This T cell receptor beta chain was sequenced during a study of blood T cell repertoires in COVID-19. As for the study in general: Samples came from the United States, Italy and Spain, spanning acute and convalescent COVID-19.

The germline CDR1 and CDR2 sequences are MNHEY and SMNVEV (reference sequence). There are 16 residues in the CDR3. V was pared by 4 bases and J by 0 bases, with 5 bases of the junction left unmatched. Sequencing used immunoSEQ multiplex PCR; TCRdb keeps in-frame clones, though not all of them. The sample contains fewer than 200,000 clones, 65% to 85% of which appear only once. The origin of this receptor is a woman between 35 and 50 years old with acute COVID-19. The material sequenced was PBMCs or T cells enriched from blood (not recorded which). The chain joins TRBV27 to TRBJ1-1; 10 nucleotides align to TRBD1. The CDR3 region is CASSYTTGGMNTEAFF. The CDR3 DNA sequence: TGTGCCAGCAGTTACACGACAGGGGGCATGAACACTGAAGCTTTCTTT.